A single TCR beta chain is shown here with its context. Its antigen remains unidentified. This sample's time point: newly diagnosed, previously untreated cHL patient sample. Comparator PBMCs were from newly diagnosed, untreated classical Hodgkin lymphoma. This entry comes from a study of PD-1 blockade in classical Hodgkin lymphoma. Study results and caveats: Newly diagnosed patients reportedly trailed healthy donors in baseline TCR diversity.

Measured with immunoSEQ multiplex PCR; TCRdb has only the in-frame clones, and not every one. The sample lists about 15,000 clones, 84% occurring once. Germline-derived CDR1 and CDR2 are SEHNR and FQNEAQ (reference sequence). This CDR3 has 14 amino acids. Trimming shortened V by 1 base and J by 3 bases, and 7 bases separated the two germline ends. Sample: peripheral blood mononuclear cells (PBMCs). The clonotype originates from a human donor with classical Hodgkin lymphoma. V and J are TRBV7-9 and TRBJ1-5; the D gene is possibly TRBD1 (5 bases). CDR3 sequence (DNA): TGTGCCAGCAGCTTAGACAGGCCCAATCAGCCCCAGCATTTT. It specifies CASSLDRPNQPQHF.